Described below is a single TCR beta chain sequence and its context. The antigen is unknown. Together with a sample-barcoded 5' primer, a J-beta primer mix was included in a second PCR lasting about 7 to 12 cycles. Through a template-switch adaptor with 12 random nucleotides, each cDNA molecule received a tag. One entry per CDR3 protein, called by TCRdb with MiXCR from the 5' RACE reads. This table has some 1.5 million distinct CDR3 sequences, 28% appearing once. Trimming removed 6 bases at V and 1 base at J, with 12 bases between. The CDR3 extends over 14 amino acids. Germline-derived CDR1 and CDR2 are MDHEN and SYDVKM. These data belong to a study of blood T cells in healthy people across ages. Study-level results: PBMCs left unsorted prevented a conclusive naive versus antigen-experienced comparison. Measured against age, TCR beta diversity per million T cells decreased in a roughly linear manner.

No fewer than 6 micrograms of total RNA were isolated from every sample. The sequenced material came from blood. This chain links TRBV28 with TRBJ1-1; D unresolved. The receptor was isolated from a woman aged 25 to 39 in good health. The CDR3 reads CASRGPYRNTEAFF. The CDR3 DNA sequence: TGTGCCAGCAGAGGGCCTTATAGGAACACTGAAGCTTTCTTT.